This TCR beta chain is drawn from a study of cytomegalovirus exposure and HLA in healthy donors. On this clone: The antigen is undetermined.

The PCR had 60 Vbeta and 13 Jbeta primers. Profiled with immunoSEQ multiplex PCR; TCRdb holds only in-frame clones, not every one. Seen in this sample are 130,000 to 150,000 clones; the ten most common clones hold about 0.96%. Germline V gene data show CDR1 as SNHLY and CDR2 as FYNNEI. J was trimmed by 5 bases and V by 6 bases; bases with no gene match: 11. The CDR3 length is 16 residues. General study points: The study flagged 150 to 200 TCR beta chains as cytomegalovirus-associated. Per a prior analysis, the majority of TCR beta V segments were productive roughly 87% or roughly 30% of the time. Later, an analysis found that common viral pathogens appeared to be linked with several of the most significant clusters.

The specimen sequenced was PBMCs. This chain uses TRBV2 with TRBJ2-7, with 12 bases identical to TRBD1. The clonotype comes from a male donor in good health and CMV-seronegative. This CDR3 reads CASRERSGQGAHEQYF. The CDR3 DNA reads as TGTGCCAGCAGAGAGAGGTCGGGACAGGGGGCCCACGAGCAGTACTTC.